This record concerns one TCR beta chain sequence. The antigen remains unidentified. Germline values: CDR1 MDHEN, CDR2 SYDVKM. With 1 base removed from V and 4 bases from J, the gap between germline ends came to 13 bases. There are 15 residues in the CDR3. The data were obtained in a study of cytomegalovirus exposure and HLA in healthy donors. Findings of the study overall: Some V segments, TRBV6-2 and TRBV6-3 among them, were indistinguishable and were therefore excluded.

The study ran its PCR with 60 Vbeta and 13 Jbeta primers. The assay was immunoSEQ multiplex PCR, and TCRdb's table has in-frame clones only and misses some. The table shows about 110,000 clones, with just over 70% occurring only once. This receptor was obtained from a boy aged 10-17 years in good health and CMV-seronegative. The chain recombines TRBV28 with TRBJ1-2; tentatively, D is TRBD1 (5 bases). Sequenced material: PBMCs. As DNA, the CDR3 is TGTGCCAGCAGTTTATATGCGACAGAGCTCTATGGCTACACCTTC. It encodes CASSLYATELYGYTF.